These 21 T cell receptor beta chains came from one sample sequenced in a study of Ad26.COV2.S vaccination and SARS-CoV-2 variants. The protocol was immunoSEQ multiplex PCR, while the TCRdb copy is restricted to in-frame clones and leaves out a portion. The sample contains roughly 320,000 clones, just over 85% of which appear only once. Treatment reported: some 19 received Ad26.COV2.S at low or high dose, single or two shots; about five received placebo; per-sample allocation not given. The samples were gathered on day 63 after the first injection of vaccine or placebo. Here the sequenced sample was peripheral blood, taken in a trial of Ad26.COV2.S vaccine versus placebo. These receptors were obtained from a person aged 18 to 65 who received the Ad26.COV2.S COVID-19 vaccine or a placebo.

The V call is TRBV5-1, the J call TRBJ1-5; 10 nucleotides agree with TRBD1. The CDR3 totals 18 residues. The V segment lost 2 bases and the J segment 1 base; nucleotides outside the gene matches: 9. CDR1 and CDR2 (germline): SGHRS, YFSETQ. The CDR3 DNA follows: TGCGCCAGCAGCTTTCCTACCCGGGACAGGGGCAGCAATCAGCCCCAGCATTTT. As protein: CASSFPTRDRGSNQPQHF.

The rearrangement links TRBV30 to TRBJ2-6, with D hard to call. The CDR3 is 14 residues long. Trimming cost V 2 bases and J 3 bases, with 8 bases left between them. In germline, CDR1 is GTSNPN, CDR2 SVGIG (reference sequence). CDR3: CAWSRIYGANVLTF. The CDR3 nucleotides are TGTGCCTGGAGTAGGATCTATGGGGCCAACGTCCTGACTTTC. Combining the CDR3 with reference TRBV30 and TRBJ2-6 gives the whole variable domain SQTIHQWPATLVQPVGSPLSLECTVEGTSNPNLYWYRQAAGRGLQLLFYSVGIGQISSEVPQNLSASRPQDRQFILSSKKLLLSDSGFYLCAWSRIYGANVLTFGAGSRLTVL.

This clone showed up just a few times. J is TRBJ2-7 and V is TRBV5-6; 9 bases line up with TRBD2. Trimming removed 4 bases from V and 7 bases from J; junction bases left unmatched: 3. CDR3 length equals 12 residues. In germline, CDR1 is SGHDT, CDR2 YYEEEE. The CDR3 DNA sequence: TGTGCCAGCAGCAAGGGACTAGCAGAGCAGTACTTC. Its translation is CASSKGLAEQYF.

The chain joins TRBV19 to TRBJ2-7; D is perhaps TRBD1 (6 bases). The germline CDR1 and CDR2 sequences are LNHDA and SQIVND (reference sequence). Trimming removed 4 bases at V and 6 bases at J, with 16 bases between. The CDR3 covers 14 residues. The CDR3 region is CASSNDGRTAEQYF. DNA for the CDR3: TGTGCCAGTAGTAACGACGGAAGGACAGCCGAGCAGTACTTC.

The CDR3 reads CASSPDRVSYEQYF. For the CDR3, the DNA is TGTGCCAGCAGCCCCGACAGGGTATCATACGAGCAGTACTTC. The V call is TRBV9, the J call TRBJ2-7, with 7 bases matching TRBD1. The CDR3 consists of 14 residues. Germline V lookup: CDR1 SGDLS, CDR2 YYNGEE. V gave up 4 bases and J gave up 4 bases; unmatched junction bases: 8. Combining the CDR3 with reference TRBV9 and TRBJ2-7 gives the whole variable domain DSGVTQTPKHLITATGQRVTLRCSPRSGDLSVYWYQQSLDQGLQFLIQYYNGEERAKGNILERFSAQQFPDLHSELNLSSLELGDSALYFCASSPDRVSYEQYFGPGTRLTVT.

The chain carries TRBV2 and TRBJ1-4; 8 bases are shared with TRBD1. Losses at the gene ends were 6 bases for V and 5 bases for J; bases not matched to a gene: 8. The CDR3 runs 15 residues. CDR1 and CDR2 (germline): SNHLY, FYNNEI. The CDR3 sequence: CASRSGQGLNEKLFF. The CDR3 nucleotides are TGTGCCAGCAGATCCGGACAGGGACTAAATGAAAAACTGTTTTTT.

This chain uses TRBV25-1 with TRBJ1-3, with D hard to call. In germline, CDR1 is MGHDK, CDR2 SYGVNS. The CDR3 consists of 13 residues. Trimming took off 4 bases at V and 8 bases at J, with 12 bases between the two ends. CDR3 region: CASSVPGVDTIYF. The CDR3 DNA is TGTGCCAGCAGTGTCCCAGGCGTGGACACCATATATTTT.

The gene calls are TRBV7-9 and TRBJ1-2; D call uncertain. Trimming removed 3 bases from V and 2 bases from J, with 7 bases in between. CDR1 and CDR2 from the germline V gene are SEHNR and FQNEAQ (reference sequence). This CDR3 is built from 13 residues. The CDR3 nucleotides are TGTGCCAGCAGCTTGGCAAGCAACTATGGCTACACCTTC. Translation: CASSLASNYGYTF.

The chain employs TRBV19 and TRBJ1-1; D is possibly TRBD1 (5 bases). The CDR3 has 15 residues. Trimming removed 4 bases from V and 4 bases from J, with 16 bases in between. CDR1 and CDR2 (germline): LNHDA, SQIVND (reference sequence). The CDR3 reads CASSNFRDGGTEAFF. The CDR3 coding sequence is TGTGCCAGTAGTAACTTCCGGGACGGGGGCACTGAAGCTTTCTTT.

This clone was counted between two and nine times. V gene TRBV7-9 combines with J gene TRBJ1-6, with a possible D match to TRBD1 (5 bases). Germline values: CDR1 SEHNR, CDR2 FQNEAQ (reference sequence). The CDR3 has 14 residues. Deletions cut 11 bases from V and 8 bases from J, with 19 bases between. Written as DNA, the CDR3 is TGTGCCTCTGTCCGGGACGGGGGGGATTCACCCCTCCACTTT. Residues: CASVRDGGDSPLHF. Complete variable domain (other parts from reference TRBV7-9 and TRBJ1-6): DTGVSQNPRHKITKRGQNVTFRCDPISEHNRLYWYRQTLGQGPEFLTYFQNEAQLEKSRLLSDRFSAERPKGSFSTLEIQRTEQGDSAMYLCASVRDGGDSPLHFGNGTRLTVT.

The rearrangement uses TRBV5-6 and TRBJ1-1; D might be TRBD1 (5 bases). CDR3 length equals 12 residues. Germline loops: CDR1 SGHDT, CDR2 YYEEEE. The V end lost 2 bases, the J end lost 7 bases, and 9 bases lay between the germline ends. The CDR3 is CASSFFTGEAFF. CDR3 nucleotide sequence: TGTGCCAGCAGCTTTTTTACAGGTGAAGCTTTCTTT.

The chain recombines TRBV10-3 with TRBJ1-2; 9 bases are a match to TRBD1. CDR1 is ENHRY, CDR2 SYGVKD, per germline. V dropped 7 bases and J dropped 8; count of bases not matched to a gene: 8. This CDR3 region has 13 residues. The CDR3 loop is CAITPGQGDGYTF. CDR3 DNA sequence: TGTGCCATCACCCCGGGACAGGGTGACGGCTACACCTTC.

This chain links TRBV19 with TRBJ1-4; no definite D call. CDR3 length: 16 amino acids. Looked up from germline, CDR1 is LNHDA and CDR2 is SQIVND (reference sequence). Trimming removed 3 bases from V and 5 bases from J, with 16 bases in between. The CDR3 region is CASSIKRRAGNEKLFF. CDR3 DNA: TGTGCCAGTAGTATCAAAAGGAGGGCGGGAAATGAAAAACTGTTTTTT.

A note on this clone: This CDR3 is also generated by other DNA sequences in the sample. This chain links TRBV7-2 with TRBJ2-7, with no clear D. The germline V and J ends were trimmed by 3 bases and 4 bases, with 4 bases remaining between them. This CDR3 contains 11 residues. The germline CDR1 and CDR2 sequences are SGHTA and FQGNSA. The CDR3 DNA reads TGTGCCAGCAGCTTCTCGTACGAGCAGTACTTC. This encodes CASSFSYEQYF.

The chain is built from TRBV5-5 and TRBJ2-7; D may be TRBD1 (6 bases). V gave up 8 bases and J gave up 8 bases, with 11 bases separating them. Germline V CDR1 and CDR2: SGHKS, YYEKEE (reference sequence). The CDR3 is 10 amino acids. CDR3 sequence reads: CARGAPQQYF. The CDR3 DNA reads as TGTGCCAGGGGGGCACCCCAGCAGTACTTC.

This clone was seen just once. V and J are TRBV19 and TRBJ1-4, with TRBD1 matching 8 bases. CDR1 is LNHDA and CDR2 is SQIVND in the germline V gene (reference sequence). The ends lost 5 bases at V and 11 bases at J; junction bases unmatched: 1. The CDR3 contains 11 residues. The CDR3 DNA reads TGTGCCAGTAGTCACAGGGGGAAACTGTTTTTT. Translating it yields CASSHRGKLFF.

The V and J genes are TRBV7-2 and TRBJ2-2; 13 bases align to TRBD2. Germline-derived CDR1 and CDR2 are SGHTA and FQGNSA. This CDR3 has 19 residues. The junction had 12 bases not matched to a gene; V was cut back by 5 bases and J by 3 bases. The CDR3 DNA follows: TGTGCCAGCAGCCCAGGCCGTGGACTAGCGGGGGAACACACCGGGGAGCTGTTTTTT. It translates to CASSPGRGLAGEHTGELFF.

The V gene is TRBV28, the J gene TRBJ2-1; D is perhaps TRBD1 (6 bases). The CDR3 has 16 residues. Trimming took off 6 bases at V and 1 base at J, with 16 bases between the two ends. The germline V gene encodes CDR1 MDHEN and CDR2 SYDVKM. The CDR3 nucleotides are TGTGCCAGCAGACTTTTACAGGGCAGGTCCTACAATGAGCAGTTCTTC. It yields the protein CASRLLQGRSYNEQFF.

The rearrangement joins TRBV7-2 to TRBJ2-4; TRBD1 matches 7 bases. This CDR3 comprises 16 residues. CDR1 and CDR2 from the germline V gene are SGHTA and FQGNSA. V lost 2 bases to trimming and J lost 8 bases; unmatched junction nucleotides: 12. CDR3 protein: CASSLLTGVAGHIQYF. The CDR3 DNA sequence: TGTGCCAGCAGCTTACTAACAGGGGTGGCAGGGCACATTCAGTACTTC.

In this sample, this clone turned up a few times. The chain is built from TRBV30 and TRBJ1-2; 8 positions agree with TRBD1. The CDR3 is made up of 14 amino acids. Germline CDR1 reads GTSNPN; CDR2 reads SVGIG (reference sequence). V lost 0 bases to trimming and J lost 4 bases; unmatched junction nucleotides: 4. CDR3 nucleotides: TGTGCCTGGAGTGTACCCGACAGGGGCTATGGCTACACCTTC. It translates to CAWSVPDRGYGYTF.

This rearrangement joins TRBV29-1 to TRBJ2-7; D not resolved. V was pared by 6 bases and J by 0 bases, with 21 bases between. CDR3 length: 16 amino acids. Germline V lookup: CDR1 SQVTM, CDR2 ANQGSEA. The CDR3, as DNA: TGCAGCGTCGTGAAGGGTATGGGAATCCGCTCCTACGAGCAGTACTTC. The encoded protein is CSVVKGMGIRSYEQYF.